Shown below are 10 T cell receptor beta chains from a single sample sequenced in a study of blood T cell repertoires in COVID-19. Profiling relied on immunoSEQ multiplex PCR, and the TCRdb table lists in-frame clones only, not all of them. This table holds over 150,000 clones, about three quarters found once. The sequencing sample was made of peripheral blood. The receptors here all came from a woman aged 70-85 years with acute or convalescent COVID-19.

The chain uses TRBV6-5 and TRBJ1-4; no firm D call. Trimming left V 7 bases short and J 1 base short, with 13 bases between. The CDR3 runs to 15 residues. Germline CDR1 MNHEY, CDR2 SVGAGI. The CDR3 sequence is CASTREGRTNEKLFF. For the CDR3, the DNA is TGTGCCAGCACTCGGGAGGGCAGAACTAATGAAAAACTGTTTTTT.

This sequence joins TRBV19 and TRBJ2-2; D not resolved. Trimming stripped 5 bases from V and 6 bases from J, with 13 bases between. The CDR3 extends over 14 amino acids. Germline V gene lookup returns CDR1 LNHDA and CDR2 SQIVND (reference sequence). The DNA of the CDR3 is TGTGCCAGTAGTCAGGCGAGCTATTCCGGGGAGCTGTTTTTT. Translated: CASSQASYSGELFF.

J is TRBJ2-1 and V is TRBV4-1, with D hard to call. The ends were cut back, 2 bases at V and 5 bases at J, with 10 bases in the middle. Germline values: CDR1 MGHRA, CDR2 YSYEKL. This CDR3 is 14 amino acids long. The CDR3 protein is CASSQFSRNNEQFF. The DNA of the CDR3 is TGCGCCAGCAGCCAATTCTCGCGGAACAATGAGCAGTTCTTC.

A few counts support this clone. The CDR3 DNA follows: TGTGCCAGCAGCCCCGACCAAAGGACTAGGCCCTTTGGGGAGCAGTACTTC. It specifies CASSPDQRTRPFGEQYF. This chain uses TRBV9 with TRBJ2-7; TRBD2 agrees at 7 bases. Germline CDR1 reads SGDLS; CDR2 reads YYNGEE. The V segment lost 4 bases and the J segment 7 bases; nucleotides outside the gene matches: 20. CDR3 length: 17 residues.

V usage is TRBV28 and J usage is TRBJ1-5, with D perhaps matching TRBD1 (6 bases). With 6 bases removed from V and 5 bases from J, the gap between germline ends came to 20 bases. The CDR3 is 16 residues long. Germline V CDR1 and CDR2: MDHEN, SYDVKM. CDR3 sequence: CASRSQGRFWDQPQHF. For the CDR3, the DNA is TGTGCCAGCAGATCGCAGGGGAGATTTTGGGATCAGCCCCAGCATTTT.

CDR3 loop: CASSEGVPGNTIYF. In DNA, the CDR3 is TGTGCCAGCAGCGAGGGGGTCCCCGGAAACACCATATATTTT. The chain employs TRBV5-6 and TRBJ1-3; TRBD1 is a possible D gene (6 bases). V gave up 4 bases and J gave up 4 bases, with 12 bases separating them. Germline V lookup: CDR1 SGHDT, CDR2 YYEEEE. This CDR3 has 14 residues.

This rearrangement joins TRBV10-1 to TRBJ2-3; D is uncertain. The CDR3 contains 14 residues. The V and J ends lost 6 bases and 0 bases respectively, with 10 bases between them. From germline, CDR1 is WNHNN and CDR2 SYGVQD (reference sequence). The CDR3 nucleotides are TGCGCCAGCAGCCTACCAGGCAGCACAGATACGCAGTATTTT. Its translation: CASSLPGSTDTQYF.

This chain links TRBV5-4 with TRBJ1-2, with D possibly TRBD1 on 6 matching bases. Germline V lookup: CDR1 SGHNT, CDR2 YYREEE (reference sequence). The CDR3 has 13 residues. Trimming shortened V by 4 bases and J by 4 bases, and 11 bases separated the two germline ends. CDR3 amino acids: CASSKTGIYGYTF. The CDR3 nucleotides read TGTGCCAGCAGCAAAACAGGGATCTATGGCTACACCTTC.

CDR3 in amino acids: CAWSWQVGETQYF. CDR3 DNA sequence: TGTGCCTGGAGTTGGCAGGTGGGAGAGACCCAGTACTTC. The chain recombines TRBV30 with TRBJ2-5, with D unresolved. Trimming removed 2 bases at V and 4 bases at J, with 11 bases between. Germline V gives CDR1 GTSNPN, CDR2 SVGIG (reference sequence). The CDR3 spans 13 residues.

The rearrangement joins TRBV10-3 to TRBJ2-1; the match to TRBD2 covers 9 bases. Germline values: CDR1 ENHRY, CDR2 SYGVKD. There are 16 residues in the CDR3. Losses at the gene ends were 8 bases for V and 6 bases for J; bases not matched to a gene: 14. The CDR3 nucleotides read TGTGCCATCTCATGGAAGAGCGGGAGGTCGGGCAATGAGCAGTTCTTC. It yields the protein CAISWKSGRSGNEQFF.